These T cell receptor beta chains were read from a single sample in a study of blood T cell repertoires in COVID-19. The data were produced by immunoSEQ multiplex PCR, yet TCRdb's version contains in-frame clones alone and is incomplete. The profile shows approximately 200,000 clones, around four fifths of them singletons. The material sequenced was peripheral blood. These receptors were collected from a human donor with acute or convalescent COVID-19. The donor label of this sample is uncertain. The CDR3 runs from the conserved cysteine through the conserved F or W. Fields, in order: CDR3 protein, CDR3 DNA, V gene, clone size, J gene, D gene. The D gene is left open where the match is weak. Not all rows give a size; the values are once, few, many and, for expanded clones, a class.

CDR3 protein: CSVGTSGRLGETQYF
CDR3 DNA: TGCAGCGTGGGAACTAGCGGGAGATTGGGAGAGACCCAGTACTTC
V gene: TRBV29-1
clone size: .
J gene: TRBJ2-5
D gene: TRBD2

CDR3 protein: CASSRGTSGSNEQFF
CDR3 DNA: TGTGCCAGCAGCCGCGGGACTAGCGGGAGTAATGAGCAGTTCTTC
V gene: TRBV6-5
clone size: .
J gene: TRBJ2-1
D gene: TRBD2

CDR3 protein: CAITFGGNTEAFF
CDR3 DNA: TGTGCCATCACCTTCGGGGGGAACACTGAAGCTTTCTTT
V gene: TRBV10-3
clone size: once
J gene: TRBJ1-1
D gene: .

CDR3 protein: CAWSVETSAGGFSEQFF
CDR3 DNA: TGTGCCTGGAGTGTAGAGACCTCAGCGGGAGGGTTTAGTGAGCAGTTCTTC
V gene: TRBV30
clone size: .
J gene: TRBJ2-1
D gene: TRBD2

CDR3 protein: CASSLEQSNTEAFF
CDR3 DNA: TGTGCCAGCAGCTTAGAACAGTCGAACACTGAAGCTTTCTTT
V gene: TRBV7-6
clone size: .
J gene: TRBJ1-1
D gene: .

CDR3 protein: CASSPTGSNQPQHF
CDR3 DNA: TGTGCCAGCAGTCCGACAGGGAGCAATCAGCCCCAGCATTTT
V gene: TRBV28
clone size: .
J gene: TRBJ1-5
D gene: TRBD1

CDR3 protein: CASTPGGSADTQYF
CDR3 DNA: TGTGCCAGCACACCTGGGGGGTCCGCAGATACGCAGTATTTT
V gene: TRBV7-9
clone size: .
J gene: TRBJ2-3
D gene: .

CDR3 protein: CASSYGLAGGASGQFF
CDR3 DNA: TGTGCCAGCAGTTATGGACTAGCGGGAGGTGCGTCTGGGCAGTTCTTC
V gene: TRBV6-2/TRBV6-3
clone size: .
J gene: TRBJ2-1
D gene: TRBD2

CDR3 protein: CASSPLSGSGSYEQYF
CDR3 DNA: TGTGCCAGCAGCCCTCTTAGCGGGAGTGGATCCTACGAGCAGTACTTC
V gene: TRBV3-1/TRBV3-2
clone size: .
J gene: TRBJ2-7
D gene: TRBD2

CDR3 protein: CASSRQTAGTSLRGNTGELFF
CDR3 DNA: TGTGCCAGCAGCCGCCAAACCGCCGGGACTAGCCTTAGAGGGAACACCGGGGAGCTGTTTTTT
V gene: TRBV14
clone size: .
J gene: TRBJ2-2
D gene: TRBD2

CDR3 protein: CASSLEGQAWNEQYF
CDR3 DNA: TGTGCCAGCAGCTTAGAGGGACAGGCGTGGAACGAGCAGTACTTC
V gene: TRBV11-3
clone size: .
J gene: TRBJ2-7
D gene: TRBD1

CDR3 protein: CASSAGLDYNEQFF
CDR3 DNA: TGTGCCAGCAGCGCCGGGTTAGATTACAATGAGCAGTTCTTC
V gene: TRBV5-5
clone size: .
J gene: TRBJ2-1
D gene: .

CDR3 protein: CASSYIQGGGNTIYF
CDR3 DNA: TGTGCCAGCAGTTACATCCAGGGAGGGGGAAACACCATATATTTT
V gene: TRBV6-5
clone size: .
J gene: TRBJ1-3
D gene: .

CDR3 protein: CASTARQEQYF
CDR3 DNA: TGTGCCAGCACGGCAAGACAGGAGCAGTACTTC
V gene: TRBV2
clone size: .
J gene: TRBJ2-7
D gene: .

CDR3 protein: CASSRTATNEKLFF
CDR3 DNA: TGTGCCAGCAGTCGGACAGCAACTAATGAAAAACTGTTTTTT
V gene: TRBV6-5
clone size: .
J gene: TRBJ1-4
D gene: .

CDR3 protein: CASTNKAGLQPQHF
CDR3 DNA: TGTGCCAGTACAAATAAAGCGGGGCTTCAGCCCCAGCATTTT
V gene: TRBV19
clone size: .
J gene: TRBJ1-5
D gene: .

CDR3 protein: CAIRTGNTEAFF
CDR3 DNA: TGTGCCATCAGGACAGGGAACACTGAAGCTTTCTTT
V gene: TRBV10-3
clone size: once
J gene: TRBJ1-1
D gene: .

CDR3 protein: CASSQDSSGSIYF
CDR3 DNA: TGTGCCAGCAGCCAGGACAGTTCGGGGAGCATATATTTT
V gene: TRBV16
clone size: .
J gene: TRBJ1-3
D gene: .

CDR3 protein: CASSPQGGEKLFF
CDR3 DNA: TGTGCCAGCTCACCGCAGGGTGGGGAAAAACTGTTTTTT
V gene: TRBV18
clone size: .
J gene: TRBJ1-4
D gene: .

CDR3 protein: CAISESPGGNEQFF
CDR3 DNA: TGTGCCATCAGTGAGTCGCCAGGGGGGAATGAGCAGTTCTTC
V gene: TRBV10-3
clone size: few
J gene: TRBJ2-1
D gene: .

CDR3 protein: CASSSRDRGTDTQYF
CDR3 DNA: TGCGCCAGCAGCTCCCGTGACAGGGGTACAGATACGCAGTATTTT
V gene: TRBV5-1
clone size: .
J gene: TRBJ2-3
D gene: TRBD1

CDR3 protein: CASRLAGVGDTQYF
CDR3 DNA: TGTGCCAGCCGGCTAGCGGGAGTTGGTGATACGCAGTATTTT
V gene: TRBV27
clone size: .
J gene: TRBJ2-3
D gene: TRBD2